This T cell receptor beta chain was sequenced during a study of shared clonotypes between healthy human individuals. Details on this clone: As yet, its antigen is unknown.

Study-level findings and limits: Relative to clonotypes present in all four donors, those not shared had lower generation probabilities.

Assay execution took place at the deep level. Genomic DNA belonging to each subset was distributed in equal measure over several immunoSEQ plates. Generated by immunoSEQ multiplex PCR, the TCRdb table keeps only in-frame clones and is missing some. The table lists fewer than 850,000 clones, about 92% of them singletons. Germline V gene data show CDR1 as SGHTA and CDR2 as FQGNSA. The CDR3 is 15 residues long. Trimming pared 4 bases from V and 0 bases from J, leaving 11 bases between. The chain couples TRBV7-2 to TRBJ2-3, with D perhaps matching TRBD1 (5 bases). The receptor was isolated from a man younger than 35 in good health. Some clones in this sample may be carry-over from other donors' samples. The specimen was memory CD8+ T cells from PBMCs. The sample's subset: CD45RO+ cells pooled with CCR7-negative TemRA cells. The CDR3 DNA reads TGTGCCAGCAGCTGGGGCATTTCTAGCACAGATACGCAGTATTTT. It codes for CASSWGISSTDTQYF.